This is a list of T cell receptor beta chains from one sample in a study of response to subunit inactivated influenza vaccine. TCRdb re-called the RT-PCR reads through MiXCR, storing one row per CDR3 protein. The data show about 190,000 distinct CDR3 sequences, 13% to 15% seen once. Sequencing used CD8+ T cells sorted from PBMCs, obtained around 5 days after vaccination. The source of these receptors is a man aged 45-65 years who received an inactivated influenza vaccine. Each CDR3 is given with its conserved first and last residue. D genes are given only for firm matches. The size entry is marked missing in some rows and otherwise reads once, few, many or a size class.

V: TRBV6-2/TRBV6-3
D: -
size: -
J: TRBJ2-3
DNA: TGTGCCAGCAGTTACAAGGCCCCCACAGATACGCAGTATTTT
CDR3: CASSYKAPTDTQYF

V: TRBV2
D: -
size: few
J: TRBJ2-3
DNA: TGTGCCAGCAGTGAAGCTTTCCAGGGGCCCGAGTTAGATACGCAGTATTTT
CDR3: CASSEAFQGPELDTQYF

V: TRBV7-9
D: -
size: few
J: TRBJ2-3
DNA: TGTGCCAGCAGCACATCGGATGGGGGGCTTTTGACAGATACGCAGTATTTT
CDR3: CASSTSDGGLLTDTQYF

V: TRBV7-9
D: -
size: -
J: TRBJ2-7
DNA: TGTGCCAGCAGCCAACCGGGAATTAGCTCTTACGAGCAGTACTTC
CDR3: CASSQPGISSYEQYF

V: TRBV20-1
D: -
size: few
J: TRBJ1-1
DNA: TGCAGTGCCTACTTGGGCACTGAAGCTTTCTTT
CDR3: CSAYLGTEAFF

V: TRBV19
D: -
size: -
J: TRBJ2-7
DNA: TGTGCCAGTAGTCCAATCGCAGGGGCCAACTACGAGCAGTACTTC
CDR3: CASSPIAGANYEQYF

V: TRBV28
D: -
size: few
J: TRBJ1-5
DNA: TGTGCCAGCAAGCCCCCATCCAATCAGCCCCAGCATTTT
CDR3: CASKPPSNQPQHF

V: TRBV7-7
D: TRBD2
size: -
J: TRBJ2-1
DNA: TGTGCCAGCAGCTTAGAAGTTTACGGACTAGCGGGAGTGAGAGGTGAGCAGTTCTTC
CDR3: CASSLEVYGLAGVRGEQFF

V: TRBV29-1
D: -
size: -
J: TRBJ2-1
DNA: TGCAGCGTTGATCCGGGGGGCCCCTTCAATGAGCAGTTCTTC
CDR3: CSVDPGGPFNEQFF

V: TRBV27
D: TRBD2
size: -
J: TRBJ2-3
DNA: TGTGCCAGCAGTGACGGGGTTAGCGGGGGATCAGATACGCAGTATTTT
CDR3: CASSDGVSGGSDTQYF

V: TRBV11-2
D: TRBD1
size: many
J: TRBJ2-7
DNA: TGTGCCAGCAGTCCGGGACAGGGGACCTACGAGCAGTACTTC
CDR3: CASSPGQGTYEQYF

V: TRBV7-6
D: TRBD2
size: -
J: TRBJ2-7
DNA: TGTGCCAGCAGCGCTGGAGGGGGACTAGCGGGAGACGAGCAGTACTTC
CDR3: CASSAGGGLAGDEQYF

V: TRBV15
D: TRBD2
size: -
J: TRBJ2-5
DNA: TGTGCCACCAGCAGAGCCTGGACTAGTACCCAAGAGACCCAGTACTTC
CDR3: CATSRAWTSTQETQYF

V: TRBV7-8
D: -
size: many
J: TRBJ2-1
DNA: TGTGCCAGCAGCTTAAGGGGAGAGCAGTTCTTC
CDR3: CASSLRGEQFF

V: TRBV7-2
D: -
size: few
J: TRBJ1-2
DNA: TGTGCCAGCAGCTTACTGGGGGCTAGCTATGGCTACACCTTC
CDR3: CASSLLGASYGYTF

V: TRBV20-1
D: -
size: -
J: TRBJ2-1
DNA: TGCAGTTCTACAACCCTGAGCTCCTACAATGAGCAGTTCTTC
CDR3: CSSTTLSSYNEQFF

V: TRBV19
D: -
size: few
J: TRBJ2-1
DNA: TGTGCCAGTAGTATAGTAGTATCCTCCTACAATGAGCAGTTCTTC
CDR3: CASSIVVSSYNEQFF

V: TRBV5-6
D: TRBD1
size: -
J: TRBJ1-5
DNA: TGTGCCAGCAGCTCCGCTTTTGGGACAGGGGGTTCGAATCAGCCCCAGCATTTT
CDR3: CASSSAFGTGGSNQPQHF

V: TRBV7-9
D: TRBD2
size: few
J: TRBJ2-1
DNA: TGTGCCAGCAGCTCACTAGCGGGGGGGCCGGGTGAGCAGTTCTTC
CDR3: CASSSLAGGPGEQFF

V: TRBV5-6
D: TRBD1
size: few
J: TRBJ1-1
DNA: TGTGCCAGCAGCTTGGTTACAGGGGCCTTGGACACTGAAGCTTTCTTT
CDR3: CASSLVTGALDTEAFF

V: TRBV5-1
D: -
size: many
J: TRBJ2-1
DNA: TGCGCCAGTTGTCTCAATGAGCAGTTCTTC
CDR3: CASCLNEQFF

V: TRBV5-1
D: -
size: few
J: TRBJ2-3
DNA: TGCGCCAGCAGCCCCGGAGGGCAGTATTTT
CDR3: CASSPGGQYF

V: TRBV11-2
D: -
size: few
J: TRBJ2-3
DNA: TGTGCCAGCAACCCCTGGGCCTCTTTTACAGATACGCAGTATTTT
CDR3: CASNPWASFTDTQYF

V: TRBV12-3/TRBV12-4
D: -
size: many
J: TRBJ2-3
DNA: TGTGCCAGCCAAAACAGCACGGGGAGCACAGATACGCAGTATTTT
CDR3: CASQNSTGSTDTQYF

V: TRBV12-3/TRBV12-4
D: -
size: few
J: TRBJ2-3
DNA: TGTGCCAGCAGTTCAGCCGGGACCACTAGCACAGATACGCAGTATTTT
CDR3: CASSSAGTTSTDTQYF

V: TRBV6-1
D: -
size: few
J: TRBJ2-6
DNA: TGTGCCAGCAGTATCATAGCCCCTGGGGCCAACGTCCTGACTTTC
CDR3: CASSIIAPGANVLTF

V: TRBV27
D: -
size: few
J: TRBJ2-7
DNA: TGTGCCAGCAGTTTCCGGACCCTTTACGAGCAGTACTTC
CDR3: CASSFRTLYEQYF

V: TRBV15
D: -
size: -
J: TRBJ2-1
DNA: TGTGCCACCAGCGAGGGCCGGGACACCTCCAATGAGCAGTTCTTC
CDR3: CATSEGRDTSNEQFF

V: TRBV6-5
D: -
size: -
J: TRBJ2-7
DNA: TGTGCCAGCAGTTACTCGGCAGGGGCCTACGAGCAGTACTTC
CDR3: CASSYSAGAYEQYF

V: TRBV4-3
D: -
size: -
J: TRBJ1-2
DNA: TGCGCCAGCAGCCAAGACGGGGGGCACTATGGCTACACCTTC
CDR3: CASSQDGGHYGYTF

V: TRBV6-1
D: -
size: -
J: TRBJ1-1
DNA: TGTGCCAGCAGACGGGGTAAGACTGAAGCTTTCTTT
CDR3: CASRRGKTEAFF

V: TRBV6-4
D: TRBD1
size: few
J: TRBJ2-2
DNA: TGTGCCAGCAGCGAATGGGACAGCTACACCGGGGAGCTGTTTTTT
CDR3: CASSEWDSYTGELFF

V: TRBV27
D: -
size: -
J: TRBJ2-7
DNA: TGTGCCAGCAGTTTAATTCCGGTAGGAAGCCACGAGCAGTACTTC
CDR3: CASSLIPVGSHEQYF

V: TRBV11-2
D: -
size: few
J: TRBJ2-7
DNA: TGTGCCAGCAGCGGGACTTACGCCTACGAGCAGTACTTC
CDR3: CASSGTYAYEQYF

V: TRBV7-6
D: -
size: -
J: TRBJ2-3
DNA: TGTGCCAGCAGCTTTCTGGGCCCGACGGATACGCAGTATTTT
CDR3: CASSFLGPTDTQYF

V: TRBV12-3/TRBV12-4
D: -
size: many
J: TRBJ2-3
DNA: TGTGCCAGCAGGCCGACTAGCACAGATACGCAGTATTTT
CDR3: CASRPTSTDTQYF

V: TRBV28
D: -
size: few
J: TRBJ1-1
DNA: TGTGCCAGCAGTTTAGTAATCGGGGGGGGTGAAGCTTTCTTT
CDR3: CASSLVIGGGEAFF

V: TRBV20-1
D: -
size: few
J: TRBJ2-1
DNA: TGCAGTGCTAGAGATATGGAGGGGAACAATGAGCAGTTCTTC
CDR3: CSARDMEGNNEQFF

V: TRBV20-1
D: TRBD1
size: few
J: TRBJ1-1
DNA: TGCAGTGCTAGAGATTGGAACAGGGGCGGAACTGAAGCTTTCTTT
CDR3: CSARDWNRGGTEAFF

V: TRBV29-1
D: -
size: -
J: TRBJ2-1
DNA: TGCAGCGTTGAGGGGCAGTCGACCGAGCAGTTCTTC
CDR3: CSVEGQSTEQFF

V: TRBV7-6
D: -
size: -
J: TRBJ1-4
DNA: TGTGCCAGCAGCTTAGGGGACATAAGTAATGAGAAACTGTTTTTT
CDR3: CASSLGDISNEKLFF

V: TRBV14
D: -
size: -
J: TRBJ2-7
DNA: TGTGCCAGCAGAAGCGGGGACAGCCCTTACGAGCAGTACTTC
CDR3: CASRSGDSPYEQYF

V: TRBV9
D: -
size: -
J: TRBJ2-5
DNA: TGTGCCAGCAGCGTAGGGGCTGGGGTCAGAGAGACCCAGTACTTC
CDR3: CASSVGAGVRETQYF

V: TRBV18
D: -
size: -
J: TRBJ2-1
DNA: TGTGCCAGCTCACTGAAATTGAACCGCCAGGGTGAGCAGTTCTTC
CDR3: CASSLKLNRQGEQFF

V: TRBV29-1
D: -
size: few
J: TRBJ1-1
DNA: TGCAGCGTTGACAGGGGAAACACTGAAGCTTTCTTT
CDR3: CSVDRGNTEAFF

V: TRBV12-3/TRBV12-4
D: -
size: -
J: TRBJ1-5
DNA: TGTGCCAGCAGTTTAGGAGGGGCCGATAGCAATCAGCCCCAGCATTTT
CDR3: CASSLGGADSNQPQHF

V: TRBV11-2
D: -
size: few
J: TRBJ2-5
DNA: TGTGCCAGCAGCTTTACAGGGACACCAGGGGAGACCCAGTACTTC
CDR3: CASSFTGTPGETQYF

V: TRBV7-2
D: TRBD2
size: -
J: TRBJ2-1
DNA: TGTGCCAGCAGCACACAGGCCGGACTAGCCGTTAACAATGAGCAGTTCTTC
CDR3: CASSTQAGLAVNNEQFF

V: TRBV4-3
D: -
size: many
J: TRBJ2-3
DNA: TGCGCCAGCAAAGGGCAAGTCGCGGGGAGCACAGATACGCAGTATTTT
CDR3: CASKGQVAGSTDTQYF

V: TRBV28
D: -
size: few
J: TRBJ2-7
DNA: TGTGCCAGCAGTTTAGGGCGGGACGGCTACGAGCAGTACTTC
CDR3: CASSLGRDGYEQYF

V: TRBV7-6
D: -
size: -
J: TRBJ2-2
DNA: TGTGCCAGCAGCCACGGATCGTTCGGGGATGGGGCCGGGGAGCTGTTTTTT
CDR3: CASSHGSFGDGAGELFF

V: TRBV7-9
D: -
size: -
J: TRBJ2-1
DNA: TGTGCCAGCAGCCATTACAGGTACAATGAGCAGTTCTTC
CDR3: CASSHYRYNEQFF

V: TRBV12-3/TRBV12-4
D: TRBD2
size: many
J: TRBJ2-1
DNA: TGTGCCAGCAGCGGGACTACCGCTAAAGACAATGAGCAGTTCTTC
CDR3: CASSGTTAKDNEQFF